This T cell receptor (beta chain) was retrieved from a study of T cell responses to AZD1222 COVID-19 vaccine. Study results and caveats: Rises in breadth and depth of Spike-specific TCRs came after two AZD1222 doses. Reports indicate that nearly half of spike-specific TCRs are directed at unmutated variant regions. Sampling that yielded the repertoires occurred only after the peak T cell response. Clonal diversity was possibly underestimated, and white British individuals and females predominated among donors.

Profiled with immunoSEQ multiplex PCR; TCRdb holds only in-frame clones, not every one. Among 150,000 to 200,000 clones listed, 85% to 90% were seen once. The V and J ends lost 3 bases and 5 bases respectively, with 13 bases between them. Germline V gene lookup returns CDR1 MNHEY and CDR2 SMNVEV (reference sequence). This CDR3 region has 15 residues. On this clone itself: Its antigen is unidentified.

The sequencing here drew on peripheral blood, taken on day 0 of AZD1222 vaccination. The sequence derives from an adult in good health. The chain links TRBV27 to TRBJ1-4, with D tentatively TRBD1 (5 bases). In DNA, the CDR3 is TGTGCCAGCAGTTTTGGGGGGACGTTGAATGAAAAACTGTTTTTT. This translates into CASSFGGTLNEKLFF.